Sequencing of this T cell receptor (beta chain) was carried out in a study of shared clonotypes between healthy human individuals. On the study more broadly: The study used three CD4 naive, three CD4 memory, two CD8 naive and one CD8 memory plate per donor.

This CDR3 is built from 17 residues. CDR1 and CDR2 from the germline V gene are KGHSH and LQKENI. V lost 0 bases, J lost 3 bases, and 4 bases stayed unmatched. Across several immunoSEQ plates, the genomic DNA of each subset was split evenly. Method: immunoSEQ multiplex PCR; TCRdb's copy keeps in-frame clones and lacks some. Of 2 million to 3 million clones in the sample, over 85% were seen once. Points on this clone: As yet, its antigen is unknown. Other DNA variants within this sample encode the same CDR3.

Study-level results: Among the subsets, naive ones generally showed larger estimated richness than memory ones. Sharing across a few donors was seen in around 5% of naive CD4 clonotypes.

This TCR derives from a young man in good health. Some clones in this sample may be carry-over from other donors' samples. The chain has TRBV18 and TRBJ2-7; 14 positions agree with TRBD2. The sequencing sample was made of naive CD4+ T cells from PBMCs. Subset here: CD45RA+ positively selected. CDR3 sequence reads: CASSPPGLAGGLYEQYF. The CDR3 bases are TGTGCCAGCTCACCACCCGGACTAGCGGGAGGACTCTACGAGCAGTACTTC.